The T cell receptor (beta chain) described here comes from a study of blood T cell repertoires in COVID-19. Study context: Acute and convalescent COVID-19 samples came from the United States, Italy and Spain. PBMCs, B-cell-depleted T cells, or T cells were the source of the cDNA or gDNA that made up the material.

V lost 0 bases, J lost 2 bases, and 8 bases stayed unmatched. Germline assignment: CDR1 ENHRY and CDR2 SYGVKD. CDR3 length equals 17 residues. Per the authors' pipeline: Scientists estimated how many nucleated cells there were by amplifying reference gene primers. Repertoires were generated with immunoSEQ multiplex PCR, while TCRdb's copy carries only in-frame clones and drops some. That table is the source of V, J and clone size, and D and trimming were worked out from the DNA. Seen here are over 120,000 clones, approximately 88% observed once, and the top ten hold over 0.8%. The chain combines TRBV10-3 with TRBJ2-7, with 9 bases matching TRBD1. The receptor's source is a woman in her forties or fifties with acute or convalescent COVID-19. Sequencing was done on a sample of peripheral blood. Written as DNA, the CDR3 is TGTGCCATCAGTGAGTCGACTCTGGGACAGGGTCCCTACGAGCAGTACTTC. Translating gives CAISESTLGQGPYEQYF.